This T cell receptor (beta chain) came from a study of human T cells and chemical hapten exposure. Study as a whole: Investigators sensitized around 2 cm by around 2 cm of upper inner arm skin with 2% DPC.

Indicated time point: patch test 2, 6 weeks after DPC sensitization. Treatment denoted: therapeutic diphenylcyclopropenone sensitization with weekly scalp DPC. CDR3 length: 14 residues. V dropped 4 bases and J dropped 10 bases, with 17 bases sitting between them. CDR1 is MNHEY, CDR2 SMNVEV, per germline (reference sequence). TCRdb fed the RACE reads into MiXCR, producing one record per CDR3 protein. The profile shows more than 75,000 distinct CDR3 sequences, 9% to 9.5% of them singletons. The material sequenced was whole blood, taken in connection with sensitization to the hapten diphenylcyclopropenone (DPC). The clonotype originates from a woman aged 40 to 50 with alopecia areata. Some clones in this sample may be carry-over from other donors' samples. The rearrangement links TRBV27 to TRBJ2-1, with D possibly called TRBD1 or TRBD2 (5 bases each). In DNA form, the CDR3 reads TGTGCCAGCAGTTCCTACCTCGGGACCCAGGAGCAGTTCTTC. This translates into CASSSYLGTQEQFF.